This T cell receptor beta chain was retrieved from a study of CD8 T cells in ankylosing spondylitis. General study points: What appeared characteristic of ankylosing spondylitis blood was a TCR beta motif of fewer than ten highly homologous variants.

This clonotype was observed a few times. Its antigen is as yet unknown. TCRdb ran MiXCR on the 5' RACE reads and lists one entry per CDR3 protein. Of hundreds of thousands of distinct CDR3 sequences listed, approximately 22% are singletons. The CDR3 length is 14 residues. Germline values: CDR1 LNHNV, CDR2 YYDKDF (reference sequence). Trimming took 6 bases from V and 2 from J, leaving 11 bases between them. Specimen: blood, either unsorted or a sorted T cell fraction (not recorded which). This TCR came from a male donor with ankylosing spondylitis or in good health (not recorded which). The rearrangement joins TRBV15 to TRBJ1-5; no clear D gene. Here the CDR3 reads CATRLEGGNQPQHF. CDR3 in DNA: TGTGCCACCAGACTTGAGGGTGGCAATCAGCCCCAGCATTTT.